This T cell receptor (beta chain) was found in a study of blood T cells in healthy people across ages (dated by TCRdb to between 2014 and 2017). Study-wide context: In model experiments, template switching captured about one uniquely barcoded TCR beta cDNA molecule for every two T cells. Using deep sequencing normalized with unique cDNA molecular identifiers, the study measured how TCR beta repertoire diversity changes with age. Four age groups were formed from the donors: young (average approximately 16 years), middle-aged (just under 40), aged (62) and long-lived (about 80). To avoid experimental bias, donors of different ages were randomly spread across the sequencing lanes. Using the same blood draw, the study looked at two additional independent replicas of 1 million unique cDNA reads for two donors, one aged 18 to 30 and the other aged 80 or older. Findings and caveats that apply to the study as a whole: Compared with the aged group, the long-lived group had more naive CD4+ T cells, fewer expanded clones and increased TCR diversity, a pattern suggesting age selection. Observed TCR beta diversity correlated strongly with the percentage of naive T cells measured by flow cytometry. Conclusive comparison of naive and antigen-experienced compartments was prevented by the profiling of bulk unsorted PBMCs. Observed TCR beta diversity per million T cells fell roughly linearly with age, and a significant reduction was already apparent by age roughly 40. Total diversity estimates from one million sequenced T cells were considered lower bounds and underestimates. Donor CMV infection status was unknown, potentially confounding age-related changes in expanded clonotypes.

Including cysteine and phenylalanine, the CDR3 has 14 amino acids. Here the CDR3 DNA is all that survives: 42 bases in frame from base 1. The junction shows trimming of 5 bases on V and 6 bases on J, and the gene matches do not reach 9 bases of it. Via the germline V gene, CDR1 is SGHTA and CDR2 FQGNSA. Library preparation employed 5' RACE. TCRdb lists the instrument as Illumina HiSeq 2500. A second about 7 to 11 cycle PCR used a sample-barcoded 5' primer and a J-beta primer mix. A template-switch 5' adaptor carrying 12 random nucleotides introduced a unique molecular identifier onto each TCR beta cDNA molecule. Each sample yielded at least 3 million CDR3-containing paired-end reads. The Mint cDNA synthesis kit, primed by a TRBC-specific oligonucleotide, was used to synthesize first-strand cDNA from all RNA. Following uracil-DNA glycosylase treatment, all cDNA underwent a first 18-cycle PCR with the universal primers M1SS and BC2_uni_R. The authors' analysis ran thus. Each sample was normalized by randomly selecting 1 million high-quality reads, each carrying a distinct molecular identifier. Reads sharing molecular identifiers were discarded rather than binned into consensus sequences. MiTCR, with a Q25 quality threshold and the strictest error-elimination algorithm, was used for CDR3 identification, clonotype clustering and error correction. A nonparametric unseen species model with Euler transformation was used to estimate lower-bound total TCR beta diversity. In-frame beta chains were kept once TCRdb had trimmed the public reads at Q25 with fastp and called clones with MiXCR. Entries are consolidated by CDR3 protein sequence, retaining the most common genes and DNA. These V and J calls derive from TCRdb rather than the authors' analysis. Counted in this sample were some 900,000 distinct CDR3 sequences; about 48% of them appeared once. Roughly 13% of the sample belongs to the ten largest clones.

The donors were roughly 39 Caucasian individuals from Russia, aged about 6 to 95 years, who were systemically healthy. Ten milliliters of peripheral blood were drawn from each donor into EDTA-treated Vacutainer tubes. Ficoll-Paque density-gradient centrifugation was used to isolate PBMCs, with at least 6.5 million per sample. Trizol reagent was used to extract total RNA from the PBMCs, yielding at least 6 micrograms per sample. For every donor, flow cytometry on a PBMC aliquot measured the percentage of naive CD45RAhigh/CD27high T cells. About this clonotype itself: The clone's antigen remains unknown. One base away there is no much larger clone; base qualities are not given.

Sequencing input: blood. This clonotype was sampled from a young man in good health. Here the chain combines TRBV7-2 and TRBJ2-7, with TRBD1 identical over 8 junction bases. The nucleotide sequence is given as TGTGCCAGCAGCCTAATCACAGGGGGTGGCGAGCAGTACTTC. The resulting protein is CASSLITGGGEQYF.